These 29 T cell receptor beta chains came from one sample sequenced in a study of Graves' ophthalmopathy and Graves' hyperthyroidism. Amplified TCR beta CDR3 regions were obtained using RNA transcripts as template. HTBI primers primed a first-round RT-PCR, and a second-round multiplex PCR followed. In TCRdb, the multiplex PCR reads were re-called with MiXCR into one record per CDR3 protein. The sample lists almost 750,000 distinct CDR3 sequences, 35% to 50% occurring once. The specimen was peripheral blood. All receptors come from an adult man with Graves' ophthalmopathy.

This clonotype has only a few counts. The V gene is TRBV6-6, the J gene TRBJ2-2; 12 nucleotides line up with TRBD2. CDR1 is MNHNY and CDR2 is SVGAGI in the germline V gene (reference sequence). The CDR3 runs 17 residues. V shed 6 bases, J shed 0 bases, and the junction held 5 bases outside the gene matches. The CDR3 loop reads CASRATSGGANTGELFF. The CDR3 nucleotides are TGTGCCAGCAGGGCGACTAGCGGGGGAGCGAACACCGGGGAGCTGTTTTTT.

The CDR3 nucleotides are TGCAGCGTTTCGGCGGGGCTGGACAGGGGCGCTGAAAAACTGTTTTTT. This encodes CSVSAGLDRGAEKLFF. The chain employs TRBV29-1 and TRBJ1-4; 9 bases line up with TRBD1. The ends lost 5 bases at V and 7 bases at J; junction bases unmatched: 14. The germline V gene encodes CDR1 SQVTM and CDR2 ANQGSEA. The CDR3 has 16 residues.

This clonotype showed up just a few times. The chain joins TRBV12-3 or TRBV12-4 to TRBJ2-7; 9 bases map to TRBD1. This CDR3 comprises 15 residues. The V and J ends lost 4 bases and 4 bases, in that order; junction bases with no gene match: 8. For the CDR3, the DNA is TGTGCCAGCAGTTCCCCCGGGACAGGGATTTACGAGCAGTACTTC. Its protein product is CASSSPGTGIYEQYF.

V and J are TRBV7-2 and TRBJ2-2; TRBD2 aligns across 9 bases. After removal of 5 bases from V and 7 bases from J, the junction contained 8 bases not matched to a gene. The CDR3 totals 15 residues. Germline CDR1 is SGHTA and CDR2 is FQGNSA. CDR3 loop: CASSPGGGDLGELFF. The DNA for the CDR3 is TGTGCCAGCAGCCCGGGCGGGGGGGATCTCGGGGAGCTGTTTTTT.

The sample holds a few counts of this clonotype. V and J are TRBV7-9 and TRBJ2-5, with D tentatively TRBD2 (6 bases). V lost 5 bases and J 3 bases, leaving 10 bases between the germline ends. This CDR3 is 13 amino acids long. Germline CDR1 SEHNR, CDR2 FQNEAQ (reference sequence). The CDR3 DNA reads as TGTGCCAGCAGCGGGTGGGGGGAAGAGACCCAGTACTTC. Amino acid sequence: CASSGWGEETQYF.

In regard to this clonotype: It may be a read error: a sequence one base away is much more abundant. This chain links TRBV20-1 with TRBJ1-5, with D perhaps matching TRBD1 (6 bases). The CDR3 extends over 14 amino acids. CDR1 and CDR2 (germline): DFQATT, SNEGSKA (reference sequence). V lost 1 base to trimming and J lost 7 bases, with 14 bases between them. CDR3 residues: CSARVPGEVQPQHF. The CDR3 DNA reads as TGCAGTGCTAGAGTTCCAGGGGAGGTCCAGCCCCAGCATTTT.

The CDR3, as DNA: TGCAGCGTTGAACTAGCGGGAGAAAGGCAAGAGACCCAGTACTTC. This sequence encodes CSVELAGERQETQYF. This rearrangement joins TRBV29-1 to TRBJ2-5; TRBD2 matches at 10 bases. The length of the CDR3 is 15 residues. Germline CDR1 SQVTM, CDR2 ANQGSEA. The V segment lost 2 bases and the J segment 2 bases; nucleotides outside the gene matches: 5.

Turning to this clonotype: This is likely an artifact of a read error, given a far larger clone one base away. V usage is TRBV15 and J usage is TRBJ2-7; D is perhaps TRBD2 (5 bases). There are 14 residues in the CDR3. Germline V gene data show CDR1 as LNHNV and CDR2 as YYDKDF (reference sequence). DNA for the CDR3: TGTGCCGCCAGCAGAGATCGGGGATCCTACGAGCAGTACTTC. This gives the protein CAASRDRGSYEQYF.

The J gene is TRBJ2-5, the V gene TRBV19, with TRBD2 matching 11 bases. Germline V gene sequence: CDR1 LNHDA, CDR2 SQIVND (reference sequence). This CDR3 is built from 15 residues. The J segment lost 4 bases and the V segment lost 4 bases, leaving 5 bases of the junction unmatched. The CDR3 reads CASSRTGTSGETQYF. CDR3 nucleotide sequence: TGTGCCAGTAGTAGGACCGGGACTAGCGGAGAGACCCAGTACTTC.

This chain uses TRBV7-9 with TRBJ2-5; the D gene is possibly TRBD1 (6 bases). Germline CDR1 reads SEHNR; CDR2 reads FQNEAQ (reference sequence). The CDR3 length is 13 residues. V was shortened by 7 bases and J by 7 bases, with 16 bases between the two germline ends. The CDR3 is CASTSTGPTTQYF. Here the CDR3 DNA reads TGTGCCAGCACTTCGACAGGCCCTACGACCCAGTACTTC.

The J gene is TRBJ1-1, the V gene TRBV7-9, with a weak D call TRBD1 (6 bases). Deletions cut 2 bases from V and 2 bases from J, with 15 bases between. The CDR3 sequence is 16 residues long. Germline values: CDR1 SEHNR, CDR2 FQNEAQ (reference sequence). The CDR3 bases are TGTGCCAGCAGCTTACGTACGAACAGGGAAAACACTGAAGCTTTCTTT. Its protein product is CASSLRTNRENTEAFF.

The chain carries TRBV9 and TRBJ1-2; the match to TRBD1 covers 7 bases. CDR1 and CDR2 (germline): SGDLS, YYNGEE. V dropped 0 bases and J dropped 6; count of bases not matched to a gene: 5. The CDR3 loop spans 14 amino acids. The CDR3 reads CASSVAGGGNGYTF. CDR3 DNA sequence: TGTGCCAGCAGCGTAGCGGGAGGGGGCAATGGCTACACCTTC.

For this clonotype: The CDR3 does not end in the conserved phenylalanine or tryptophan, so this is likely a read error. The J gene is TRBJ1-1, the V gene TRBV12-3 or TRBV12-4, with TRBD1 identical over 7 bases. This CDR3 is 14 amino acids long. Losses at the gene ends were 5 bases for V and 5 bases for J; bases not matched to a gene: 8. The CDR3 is CASSQGVRETEAFL. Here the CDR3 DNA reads TGTGCCAGCAGTCAGGGGGTCAGAGAGACTGAAGCTTTCCTT.

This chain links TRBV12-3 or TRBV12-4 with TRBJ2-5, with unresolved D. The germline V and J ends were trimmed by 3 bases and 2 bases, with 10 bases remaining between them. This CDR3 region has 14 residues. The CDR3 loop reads CASSFVVFQETQYF. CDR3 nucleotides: TGTGCCAGCAGTTTTGTCGTTTTTCAAGAGACCCAGTACTTC.

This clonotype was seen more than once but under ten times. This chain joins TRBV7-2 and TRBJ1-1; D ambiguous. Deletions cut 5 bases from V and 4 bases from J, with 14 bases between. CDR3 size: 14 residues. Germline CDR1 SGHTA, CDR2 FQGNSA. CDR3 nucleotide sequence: TGTGCCAGCAGCCCCCCTCGGGGAGCCACTGAAGCTTTCTTT. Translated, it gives CASSPPRGATEAFF.

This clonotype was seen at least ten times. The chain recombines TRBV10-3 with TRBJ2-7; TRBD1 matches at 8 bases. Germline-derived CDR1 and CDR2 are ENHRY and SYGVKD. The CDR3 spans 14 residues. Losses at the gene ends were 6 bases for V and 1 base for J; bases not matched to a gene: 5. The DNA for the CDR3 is TGTGCCATCAGACCCGACAGGGGATCCTACGAGCAGTACTTC. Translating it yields CAIRPDRGSYEQYF.

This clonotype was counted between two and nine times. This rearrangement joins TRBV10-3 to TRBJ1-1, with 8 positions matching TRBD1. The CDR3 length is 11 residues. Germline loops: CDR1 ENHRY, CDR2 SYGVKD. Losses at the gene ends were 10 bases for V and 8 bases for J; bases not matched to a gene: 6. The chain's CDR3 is CASRTGSEAFF. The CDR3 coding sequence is TGTGCCAGCAGGACAGGGTCCGAAGCTTTCTTT.

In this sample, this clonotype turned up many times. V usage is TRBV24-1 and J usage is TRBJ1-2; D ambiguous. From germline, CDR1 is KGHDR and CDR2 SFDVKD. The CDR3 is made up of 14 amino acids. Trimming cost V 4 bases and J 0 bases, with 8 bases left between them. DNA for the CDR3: TGTGCCACCAGTGAAACAAGTTCTAACTATGGCTACACCTTC. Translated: CATSETSSNYGYTF.

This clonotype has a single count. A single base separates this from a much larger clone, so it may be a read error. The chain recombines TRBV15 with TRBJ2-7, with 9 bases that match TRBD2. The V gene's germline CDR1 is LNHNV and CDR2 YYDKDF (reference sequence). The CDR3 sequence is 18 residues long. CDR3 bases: TGTGACACCAGCAGAGATACCCTATTGTTAGCGGGAGTGTACGAGCAGTACTTC. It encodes CDTSRDTLLLAGVYEQYF. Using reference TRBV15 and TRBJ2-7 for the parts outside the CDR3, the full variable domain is DAMVIQNPRYQVTQFGKPVTLSCSQTLNHNVMYWYQQKSSQAPKLLFHYYDKDFNNEADTPDNFQSRRPNTSFCFLDIRSPGLGDTAMYLCDTSRDTLLLAGVYEQYFGPGTRLTVT.

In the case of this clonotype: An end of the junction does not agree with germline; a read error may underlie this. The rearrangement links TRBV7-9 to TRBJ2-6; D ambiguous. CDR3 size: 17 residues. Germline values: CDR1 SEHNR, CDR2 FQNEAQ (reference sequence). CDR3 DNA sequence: TGTGCCAGCAGCCAAAGAATAGCTTCCTCTGAGGCCAACGTCCTGACTTTC. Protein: CASSQRIASSEANVLTF.

The DNA for the CDR3 is TGTGCCAGCACCTCGGATTACACCGGGGAGCTGTTTTTT. Translation: CASTSDYTGELFF. This chain uses TRBV6-5 with TRBJ2-2; D uncertain. The CDR3 runs to 13 residues. V was clipped by 7 bases and J by 3 bases, with 9 bases between them. The V gene's germline CDR1 is MNHEY and CDR2 SVGAGI.

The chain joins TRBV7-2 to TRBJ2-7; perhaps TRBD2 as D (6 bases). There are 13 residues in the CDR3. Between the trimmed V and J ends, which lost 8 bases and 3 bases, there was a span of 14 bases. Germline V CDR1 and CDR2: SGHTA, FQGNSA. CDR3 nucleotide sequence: TGTGCCAGCCGAGGGGACTCAATCTACGAGCAGTACTTC. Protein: CASRGDSIYEQYF.

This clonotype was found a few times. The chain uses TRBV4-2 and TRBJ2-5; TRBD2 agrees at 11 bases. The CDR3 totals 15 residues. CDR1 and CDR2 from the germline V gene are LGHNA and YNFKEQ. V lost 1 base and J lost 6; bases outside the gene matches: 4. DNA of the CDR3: TGTGCCAGCAGCCAAGGCCTAGCGGGAGGACAGACCCAGTACTTC. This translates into CASSQGLAGGQTQYF.

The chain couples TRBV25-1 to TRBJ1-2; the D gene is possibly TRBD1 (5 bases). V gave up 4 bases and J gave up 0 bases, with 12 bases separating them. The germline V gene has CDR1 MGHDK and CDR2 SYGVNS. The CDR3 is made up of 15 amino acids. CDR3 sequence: CASSAPGRTNYGYTF. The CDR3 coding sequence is TGTGCCAGCAGTGCTCCGGGACGGACTAACTATGGCTACACCTTC.

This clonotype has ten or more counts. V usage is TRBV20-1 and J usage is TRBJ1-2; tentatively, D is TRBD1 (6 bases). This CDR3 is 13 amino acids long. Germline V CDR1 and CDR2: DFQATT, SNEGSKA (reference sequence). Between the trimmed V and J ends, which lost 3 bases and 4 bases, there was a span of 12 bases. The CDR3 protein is CSARDTGSYGYTF. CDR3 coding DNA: TGCAGTGCTAGGGATACAGGGAGCTATGGCTACACCTTC.

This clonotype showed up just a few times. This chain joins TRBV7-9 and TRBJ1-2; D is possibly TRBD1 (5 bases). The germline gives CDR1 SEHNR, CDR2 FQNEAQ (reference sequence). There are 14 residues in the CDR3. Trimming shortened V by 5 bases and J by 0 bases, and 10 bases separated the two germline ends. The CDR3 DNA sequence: TGTGCCAGCAGCCCGGACACAGCTAACTATGGCTACACCTTC. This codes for CASSPDTANYGYTF.

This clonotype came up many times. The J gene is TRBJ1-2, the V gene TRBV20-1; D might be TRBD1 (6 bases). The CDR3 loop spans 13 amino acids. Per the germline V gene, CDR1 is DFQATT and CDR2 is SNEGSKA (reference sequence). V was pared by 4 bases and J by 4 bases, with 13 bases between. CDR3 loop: CSAKTQGTYGYTF. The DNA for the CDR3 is TGCAGTGCTAAGACTCAGGGGACCTATGGCTACACCTTC.

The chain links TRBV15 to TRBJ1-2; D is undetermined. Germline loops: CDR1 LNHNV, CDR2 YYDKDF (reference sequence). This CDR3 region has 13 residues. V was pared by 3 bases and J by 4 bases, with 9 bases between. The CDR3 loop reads CATSSEEGYGYTF. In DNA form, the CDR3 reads TGTGCCACCAGCAGTGAAGAGGGCTATGGCTACACCTTC.

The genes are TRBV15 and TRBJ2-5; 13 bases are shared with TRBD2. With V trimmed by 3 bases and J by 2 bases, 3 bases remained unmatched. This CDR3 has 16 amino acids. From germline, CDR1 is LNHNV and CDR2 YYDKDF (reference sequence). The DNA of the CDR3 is TGTGCCACCAGCAGCCGGGGACTAGCGGGGCAAGAGACCCAGTACTTC. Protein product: CATSSRGLAGQETQYF.